Each of the 14 T cell receptor beta chains below was sequenced from the same sample in a study of T-cell memory formation after mild COVID-19. TCRdb called the 5' RACE reads again in MiXCR, with one record for every CDR3 protein. The sample contains approximately 340,000 distinct CDR3 sequences, 13% of which appear only once. Source material: PBMCs or a T cell subset sorted from them (not recorded which). Receptor source: a man aged 18 to 29 who had mild COVID-19 (a few samples of this study predate the infection). Cell type and time point are not known.

The chain has TRBV4-3 and TRBJ2-7; 7 positions agree with TRBD2. The CDR3 extends over 18 amino acids. Germline V gene sequence: CDR1 LGHNA, CDR2 YSLEER. Trimming took 0 bases from V and 1 from J; bases not matched to a gene: 12. In DNA form, the CDR3 reads TGCGCCAGCAGCCAAGATAAGCAAGCGGGGTGGAAGTCCTACGAGCAGTACTTC. Its protein product is CASSQDKQAGWKSYEQYF.

This clonotype turned up a few times. The V and J genes are TRBV6-2 or TRBV6-3 and TRBJ1-1; 8 nucleotides match TRBD1. Losses at the gene ends were 4 bases for V and 4 bases for J; bases not matched to a gene: 11. Germline assignment: CDR1 MNHEY and CDR2 SVGEGT. The CDR3 is 16 residues long. This chain's CDR3 is CASSFRTTGDGTEAFF. CDR3 DNA: TGTGCCAGCAGTTTTCGTACGACAGGGGATGGCACTGAAGCTTTCTTT.

This clonotype was seen a handful of times. The gene calls are TRBV6-6 and TRBJ2-5; no firm D call. The CDR3 runs to 11 residues. V dropped 6 bases and J dropped 3 bases, with 5 bases sitting between them. The germline V gene has CDR1 MNHNY and CDR2 SVGAGI (reference sequence). CDR3 protein: CASRTKETQYF. The CDR3 region has the DNA TGTGCCAGCAGGACCAAAGAGACCCAGTACTTC.

V is TRBV5-1 and J is TRBJ1-5; 8 nucleotides line up with TRBD1. V trimming: 4 bases; J trimming: 6 bases; junction bases outside the gene matches: 9. Germline CDR1 reads SGHRS; CDR2 reads YFSETQ. This CDR3 is built from 15 residues. The CDR3 region is CASSVEGQGRQPQHF. In DNA form, the CDR3 reads TGCGCCAGCAGCGTCGAAGGACAGGGCCGTCAGCCCCAGCATTTT.

The chain uses TRBV5-4 and TRBJ1-2; D is possibly TRBD1 (6 bases). This CDR3 is built from 15 residues. The V end was cut by 2 bases, the J end by 4 bases, with 15 bases between. Per the germline V gene, CDR1 is SGHNT and CDR2 is YYREEE (reference sequence). The CDR3 protein is CASSLPTGYAYGYTF. As DNA, the CDR3 is TGTGCCAGCAGCTTACCTACAGGGTACGCCTATGGCTACACCTTC.

In this sample, this clonotype turned up a few times. This chain links TRBV19 with TRBJ1-1; D is uncertain. The germline V gene has CDR1 LNHDA and CDR2 SQIVND (reference sequence). The CDR3 has 14 residues. The V end was cut by 6 bases, the J end by 5 bases, with 16 bases between. CDR3 in DNA: TGTGCCAGTAGCCCACTCGAGGGAAGGACTGAAGCTTTCTTT. Protein sequence: CASSPLEGRTEAFF. The full variable domain, completed using reference TRBV19 and TRBJ1-1, is DGGITQSPKYLFRKEGQNVTLSCEQNLNHDAMYWYRQDPGQGLRLIYYSQIVNDFQKGDIAEGYSVSREKKESFPLTVTSAQKNPTAFYLCASSPLEGRTEAFFGQGTRLTVV.

This clonotype was recorded at least ten times. The chain has TRBV12-3 or TRBV12-4 and TRBJ2-3, with TRBD2 matching over 10 bases. Trimming removed 5 bases from V and 4 bases from J; junction bases left unmatched: 6. This CDR3 contains 15 residues. CDR3 in amino acids: CASSTSGGAADTQYF. The CDR3 DNA sequence: TGTGCCAGCAGTACCAGCGGGGGGGCCGCAGATACGCAGTATTTT.

This chain links TRBV5-1 with TRBJ2-3, with TRBD2 matching 8 bases. With 0 bases clipped from V and 5 bases from J, the junction kept 5 bases outside the gene matches. CDR1 SGHRS and CDR2 YFSETQ come from the germline V gene. The CDR3 extends over 15 amino acids. The CDR3: CASSLDGGAGDTQYF. As DNA, the CDR3 is TGCGCCAGCAGCTTGGACGGGGGGGCCGGAGATACGCAGTATTTT.

The genes are TRBV6-2 or TRBV6-3 and TRBJ2-2, with D perhaps matching TRBD2 (6 bases). Germline assignment: CDR1 MNHEY and CDR2 SVGEGT. The length of the CDR3 is 14 residues. V lost 7 bases and J lost 6, with 15 bases in between. CDR3 sequence reads: CASNLLGGSGELFF. The CDR3 nucleotides are TGTGCCAGCAACCTCCTGGGGGGATCCGGGGAGCTGTTTTTT.

This clonotype was recorded a few times. V is TRBV20-1 and J is TRBJ1-3, with D unclear. Germline-derived CDR1 and CDR2 are DFQATT and SNEGSKA (reference sequence). The CDR3 spans 14 residues. The V and J ends lost 3 bases and 0 bases respectively, with 9 bases between them. The CDR3 sequence: CSASAPNSGNTIYF. The CDR3 DNA follows: TGCAGTGCTAGCGCACCCAACTCTGGAAACACCATATATTTT.

This clonotype was observed a few times. This chain uses TRBV27 with TRBJ2-3, with 8 bases that match TRBD2. The ends lost 5 bases at V and 4 bases at J; junction bases unmatched: 8. The length of the CDR3 is 15 residues. The germline V gene has CDR1 MNHEY and CDR2 SMNVEV (reference sequence). The CDR3 DNA reads as TGTGCCAGCAGTCCCTACGGGGGGGCGCCAGATACGCAGTATTTT. Translation gives CASSPYGGAPDTQYF.

This clonotype was observed many times. This chain joins TRBV4-1 and TRBJ2-3; 9 bases agree with TRBD2. The CDR3 covers 18 residues. With 3 bases clipped from V and 6 bases from J, the junction kept 16 bases outside the gene matches. Germline loops: CDR1 MGHRA, CDR2 YSYEKL. CDR3 DNA sequence: TGCGCCAGCAGCCATGGAAGCGGGGGGTTTCGGGCATCGGATACGCAGTATTTT. It yields the protein CASSHGSGGFRASDTQYF.

The rearrangement uses TRBV11-2 and TRBJ1-3; D uncertain. The CDR3 consists of 16 residues. Germline CDR1 SGHAT, CDR2 FQNNGV. Trimming shortened V by 1 base and J by 0 bases, and 10 bases separated the two germline ends. The CDR3 sequence is CASSLGLANSGNTIYF. Here the CDR3 DNA reads TGTGCCAGCAGCTTAGGGTTGGCAAACTCTGGAAACACCATATATTTT.

This clonotype has at least ten counts. The rearrangement links TRBV7-2 to TRBJ2-1, with D unresolved. V lost 3 bases, J lost 4 bases, and 7 bases lay in between. CDR3 length: 13 residues. CDR1 and CDR2 from the germline V gene are SGHTA and FQGNSA. The CDR3 DNA follows: TGTGCCAGCAGCTTCGACTTTTACAATGAGCAGTTCTTC. Translating it yields CASSFDFYNEQFF.